This T cell receptor beta chain is drawn from a study of shared clonotypes between healthy human individuals (dated by TCRdb to the early 2020s). For the wider study: Three men and a couple of women, aged 18 to 49 years, made up the cohort. For each donor, three plates each were used for CD4 naive and CD4 memory, two plates were used for CD8 naive, and one plate was used for CD8 memory. The study deeply sequenced blood TCR repertoires of five healthy adults to estimate repertoire size and the extent of clonotype sharing between individuals. To increase sequencing depth and limit assay-specific biases, TCR repertoire library preparation and sequencing were carried out by different laboratories using diverse techniques. Per donor, leukapheresis produced somewhere between about 0.94 and 10 billion PBMCs. General findings and caveats noted by the study authors: Sampling was restricted to blood, and TCR repertoires in tissue are likely to differ from TCR repertoires in blood. Even with the large sequencing depth, rarefaction of the sorted-subset datasets indicated that sequencing was incomplete. Sharing across several donors was observed for around 5% of naive CD4, 3% to 3.5% of naive CD8, over 2% of memory CD4, and roughly 0.4% of memory CD8 clonotypes. Because the study included only a small number of donors, the genetic and exposure-history diversity represented was limited. Estimated clonotype richness was generally larger for naive than for memory subsets. Higher generation probabilities were observed for clonotypes shared by all four sorted-subset donors than for non-shared clonotypes. Pairwise subsampling led to the expectation that sequencing depth would affect the degree of clonotype sharing among donors.

Including cysteine and phenylalanine, the CDR3 has 14 amino acids. Only the CDR3 part of the read is kept: 42 bases, read in frame from the first base. Looking up the germline V gene yields CDR1 SGHTA and CDR2 FQGTGA. Relative to germline, V is 3 bases shorter and J is 0 bases shorter, with 8 bases between their ends. The donors were healthy, HIV-negative adults who had no recently reported acute infections or vaccinations. Every donor was a Caucasian adult residing in Nashville, Tennessee, USA. CD4+ T cells were enriched by magnetic negative selection, after which naive cells were positively selected on CD45RA and the negative fraction was taken as the memory subset. Blood was collected by leukapheresis, and PBMCs were isolated by Ficoll-Histopaque density gradient centrifugation and then cryopreserved in liquid nitrogen vapor phase. Analytical flow cytometry was used to check the purity and quantity of every magnetically sorted T cell population. From each sorted fraction, genomic DNA was isolated and quantified by UV absorbance on a Nanodrop 2000c.

Using the deep immunoSEQ assay, multiplex PCR amplified TCR CDR3 regions from genomic DNA. Extracted genomic DNA from each cell subset was distributed evenly across all wells of several immunoSEQ 96-well plates, and each plate was treated as a replicate. For sorted subsets, each replicate PCR was loaded with 200 to 250 ng genomic DNA, equivalent to 32,000 or so T cell genomes. The purified libraries were quantified using a Qubit 3.0 fluorometer, sized with a Bioanalyzer 2100, and then quantified again using the KAPA Library Quantification kit. A separate single-read 150-cycle Illumina NextSeq 550 flow cell was used to sequence each immunoSEQ 96-well plate. Per the original workflow: Because the immunoSEQ output included only junctional sequences and no quality scores, the filtering could not be the same as the filtering used for full-length reads. To assign V/J genes and CDR3, sequences were annotated against IMGT germline references using PyIR, a Python wrapper for IgBLAST v1.9. Reads were removed for weak V/J assignments (E-value above 1e-6), missing CDR3, stop codons, out-of-frame junctions, or ambiguous translated residues. V3J clonotypes were defined by identical inferred V gene, J gene, and CDR3 amino acid sequence. To compute the percentage overlap between repertoires, the number of shared unique clonotypes was divided by the size of the smaller repertoire. Three approaches were used to assess repertoire richness: RTK rarefaction, the Chao1 estimator, and Recon v2.1 estimates of unobserved clonotypes. Generation probabilities were computed with OLGA for all TCRbeta clonotypes obtained by the gDNA method from several donors. TCRdb mirrors the immuneACCESS table, restricted to in-frame sequences. Some clones are absent from its copies; in checked studies, under half trace to an unresolved V gene, and the reason for the others is unknown. V, J and clone size are taken as reported in that table, and D and trimming were inferred from the DNA itself. Counted in this sample were approximately 2.5 million clones; around nine tenths of them appeared once. 0.13% to 0.15% of the sample is taken by the ten largest.

This clone appeared once. Its antigen is unknown. The sample holds no much larger clone one base away, and base qualities are not on file. Sequenced input: naive CD4+ T cells sorted from blood. Sample cell subset or site, as interpreted from the label and publication: CD45RA+ positively selected. The chain uses TRBV7-3 and TRBJ1-1; there is no confident call for the D gene. This sequence originates from a man between 18 and 29 years old in good health. The CDR3 here reads CASSFGEMNTEAFF. The base sequence is TGTGCCAGCAGCTTCGGCGAAATGAACACTGAAGCTTTCTTT.